A selection of T cell receptor beta chains follows, all from one sample in a study of T cells in Graves' hyperthyroidism and ophthalmopathy. TCRdb reprocessed the multiplex PCR reads with MiXCR, giving one entry per CDR3 protein. The sample records 490,000 or so distinct CDR3 sequences, about 20% being singletons. The sequenced material came from blood. These receptors originate from a middle-aged man with Graves' ophthalmopathy. The CDR3 runs from the conserved cysteine through the conserved F or W. D genes are given only for firm matches. Clone sizes are given selectively: once, few, many, or a class where the clone is expanded.

cdr3_aa | cdr3_nt | d_call | j_call | clone_size | v_call | cdr3_length
CASSPPATGGYTF | TGTGCCAGCAGCCCTCCAGCCACAGGCGGCTACACCTTC | NA | TRBJ1-2 | NA | TRBV6-2/TRBV6-3 | 13
CASRRDNSYEQYF | TGTGCCAGCAGGCGGGACAACTCCTACGAGCAGTACTTC | NA | TRBJ2-7 | NA | TRBV6-1 | 13
CASSSVSVWSNYGYTF | TGTGCCAGCAGTTCCGTCTCAGTCTGGAGTAACTATGGCTACACCTTC | NA | TRBJ1-2 | many | TRBV27 | 16
CASSLPHVGGYAFF | TGTGCCAGCAGTTTACCCCACGTTGGGGGTTATGCTTTCTTT | NA | TRBJ1-1 | NA | TRBV12-3/TRBV12-4 | 14
CASSGAGGDEQYF | TGTGCCAGCAGCGGAGCGGGAGGAGACGAGCAGTACTTC | TRBD2 | TRBJ2-7 | few | TRBV27 | 13
CAISESGSQETQYF | TGTGCCATCAGTGAGTCAGGCAGCCAAGAGACCCAGTACTTC | NA | TRBJ2-5 | many | TRBV2 | 14
CSVVRAATYNEQFF | TGCAGCGTGGTCCGAGCAGCCACCTACAATGAGCAGTTCTTC | NA | TRBJ2-1 | NA | TRBV29-1 | 14
CASSEFGRSSGANVLTF | TGTGCCAGCAGTGAATTCGGACGGAGCTCTGGGGCCAACGTCCTGACTTTC | NA | TRBJ2-6 | few | TRBV2 | 17
CASSLAGGLTEQYF | TGTGCCAGCAGTTTAGCGGGGGGCCTCACCGAGCAGTACTTC | NA | TRBJ2-7 | many | TRBV12-3/TRBV12-4 | 14
CASSLRRHEQFF | TGTGCCAGCAGTTTAAGAAGGCATGAGCAGTTCTTC | NA | TRBJ2-1 | few | TRBV12-3/TRBV12-4 | 12
CACSREQGTSRAEQYF | TGTGCCTGCAGCCGTGAACAGGGAACGTCTAGGGCCGAGCAGTACTTC | NA | TRBJ2-7 | many | TRBV27 | 16
CATSDLRGDQPQHF | TGTGCCACCAGTGATTTAAGGGGTGATCAGCCCCAGCATTTT | NA | TRBJ1-5 | NA | TRBV24-1 | 14
CATSAFNERGVETQYF | TGTGCCACCAGTGCCTTTAACGAGCGGGGGGTAGAGACCCAGTACTTC | TRBD2 | TRBJ2-5 | NA | TRBV24-1 | 16
CASSPGLGYEQYF | TGTGCCAGCAGTCCGGGACTAGGCTACGAGCAGTACTTC | TRBD2 | TRBJ2-7 | many | TRBV12-3/TRBV12-4 | 13
CASSQLIKEKLFF | TGCGCCAGCAGCCAACTGATTAAGGAAAAACTGTTTTTT | NA | TRBJ1-4 | NA | TRBV4-1 | 13
CSASLLPGQGGHGYTF | TGCAGTGCTAGTCTTTTACCGGGGCAGGGAGGACATGGCTACACCTTC | NA | TRBJ1-2 | NA | TRBV20-1 | 16
CASSWLSNTGELFF | TGTGCCAGCAGTTGGCTGTCGAACACCGGGGAGCTGTTTTTT | NA | TRBJ2-2 | few | TRBV12-3/TRBV12-4 | 14
CASSLALGHTSYGYTF | TGTGCCAGCAGTTTAGCGCTGGGGCATACTAGCTATGGCTACACCTTC | NA | TRBJ1-2 | many | TRBV12-3/TRBV12-4 | 16
CATSRGTGLEPQHF | TGTGCCACCAGCAGAGGGACAGGCCTTGAGCCCCAGCATTTT | TRBD1 | TRBJ1-5 | NA | TRBV15 | 14
CASSQEQGARADTQYF | TGTGCCAGCAGCCAAGAACAGGGGGCTCGCGCAGATACGCAGTATTTT | TRBD1 | TRBJ2-3 | many | TRBV3-1 | 16
CASSRGLRGEKTQYF | TGTGCCAGCAGCCGCGGTTTGAGGGGCGAAAAGACCCAGTACTTC | NA | TRBJ2-5 | NA | TRBV5-6 | 15
CASSLAGPNNEQFF | TGTGCCAGCTCTCTAGCGGGACCTAACAATGAGCAGTTCTTC | TRBD2 | TRBJ2-1 | few | TRBV18 | 14
CASSYTTSGVKGNPGELFF | TGTGCCAGCAGCTACACCACCTCAGGGGTAAAGGGAAATCCCGGGGAGCTGTTTTTT | NA | TRBJ2-2 | many | TRBV12-3/TRBV12-4 | 19
CASSEEGILTDTQYF | TGTGCCAGCAGTGAAGAGGGGATCCTCACAGATACGCAGTATTTT | NA | TRBJ2-3 | NA | TRBV6-1 | 15
CSAKSGLAGTGELFF | TGCAGTGCTAAATCGGGACTAGCGGGCACCGGGGAGCTGTTTTTT | TRBD2 | TRBJ2-2 | few | TRBV20-1 | 15
CSAQRGMNEQYF | TGCAGTGCCCAGCGGGGGATGAACGAGCAGTACTTC | TRBD2 | TRBJ2-7 | NA | TRBV20-1 | 12
CAISESTSGVTDTQYF | TGTGCCATCAGTGAGTCGACTAGCGGGGTCACAGATACGCAGTATTTT | TRBD2 | TRBJ2-3 | NA | TRBV10-3 | 16
CASSVTGTGIYEQYF | TGTGCCAGCAGCGTGACCGGGACAGGTATCTACGAGCAGTACTTC | TRBD1 | TRBJ2-7 | few | TRBV11-1 | 15
CASSLGLPSPAQYF | TGTGCCAGCAGCTTGGGCTTACCCTCTCCTGCCCAGTACTTC | NA | TRBJ2-5 | few | TRBV7-9 | 14
CASSPLSTSGQYNEQFF | TGCGCCAGCAGCCCCCTTTCGACTAGCGGGCAGTACAATGAGCAGTTCTTC | TRBD2 | TRBJ2-1 | NA | TRBV5-1 | 17
CASTQAGGYNEQFF | TGTGCCAGCACCCAAGCGGGAGGATACAATGAGCAGTTCTTC | TRBD2 | TRBJ2-1 | few | TRBV6-2/TRBV6-3 | 14
CASSLVSQGRTDTQYF | TGTGCCAGCAGCTTAGTTTCTCAGGGGCGCACAGATACGCAGTATTTT | NA | TRBJ2-3 | few | TRBV7-2 | 16
CSVQGVPGGSTDTQYF | TGCAGTGTTCAGGGGGTCCCGGGAGGGAGCACAGATACGCAGTATTTT | NA | TRBJ2-3 | many | TRBV20-1 | 16
CACGQGYEQYF | TGTGCTTGTGGACAGGGGTACGAGCAGTACTTC | TRBD1 | TRBJ2-7 | many | TRBV2 | 11
CASSPRRTGNTEAFF | TGTGCCAGCAGCCCCCGACGGACAGGGAACACTGAAGCTTTCTTT | TRBD1 | TRBJ1-1 | few | TRBV9 | 15
CASSLVSGAEQYF | TGTGCCAGCAGCTTAGTAAGTGGTGCCGAGCAGTACTTC | NA | TRBJ2-7 | NA | TRBV7-9 | 13
CSASPPDRGRGYGYTF | TGCAGTGCTAGCCCCCCGGACAGGGGGAGGGGCTATGGCTACACCTTC | TRBD1 | TRBJ1-2 | NA | TRBV20-1 | 16